The clone carrying this TCR beta chain came up once. Its antigen is still unknown. This entry belongs to a study of T cell responses to AZD1222 COVID-19 vaccine. Study context: Second-dose recipients at about 4 or about 12 weeks were treated as one pooled group.

The repertoire was sequenced with immunoSEQ multiplex PCR; TCRdb's copy has only in-frame clones and lacks some. The table includes 85,000 to 90,000 clones, roughly 90% detected once. Study-wide points: Clonal diversity may have been underestimated in mostly white British donors. Seropositive at baseline were only a handful of AZD1222 recipients.

Looked up from germline, CDR1 is LGHDT and CDR2 is YNNKEL (reference sequence). V shed 1 base, J shed 1 base, and the junction held 6 bases outside the gene matches. The CDR3 is 18 residues long. Sequenced here: peripheral blood, sampled on day 0 of AZD1222 vaccination. The clonotype originates from an adult in good health. This chain links TRBV3-1 (or the pseudogene TRBV3-2) with TRBJ2-3; TRBD2 matches at 12 bases. CDR3 region: CASSQAGLAGGGTDTQYF. CDR3 bases: TGTGCCAGCAGCCAAGCGGGGCTAGCGGGGGGGGGCACAGATACGCAGTATTTT.